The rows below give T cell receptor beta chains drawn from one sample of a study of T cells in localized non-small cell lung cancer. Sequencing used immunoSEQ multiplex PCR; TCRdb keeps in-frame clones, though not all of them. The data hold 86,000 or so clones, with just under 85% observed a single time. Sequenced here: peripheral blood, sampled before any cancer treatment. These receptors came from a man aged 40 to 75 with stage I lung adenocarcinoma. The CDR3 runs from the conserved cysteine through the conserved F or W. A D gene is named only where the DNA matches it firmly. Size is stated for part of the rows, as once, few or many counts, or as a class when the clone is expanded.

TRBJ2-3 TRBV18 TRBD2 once CASSPPLGLAGYTDTQYF TGTGCCAGCTCACCACCTTTGGGACTAGCGGGGTACACAGATACGCAGTATTTT
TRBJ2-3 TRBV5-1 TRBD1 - CASSPSRTGGPDTQYF TGCGCCAGCAGCCCCTCCAGGACAGGGGGCCCAGATACGCAGTATTTT
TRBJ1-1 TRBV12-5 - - CASGLDVGNTEAFF TGTGCTAGTGGTTTGGATGTCGGGAACACTGAAGCTTTCTTT
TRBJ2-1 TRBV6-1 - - CASSERGRWGDEQFF TGTGCCAGCAGTGAAAGAGGTAGATGGGGAGATGAGCAGTTCTTC
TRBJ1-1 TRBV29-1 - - CSVLKPGTEAFF TGCAGCGTCCTAAAACCCGGGACTGAAGCTTTCTTT
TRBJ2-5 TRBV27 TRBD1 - CASSTRDRKVTQYF TGTGCCAGCAGTACCCGGGACAGAAAGGTGACCCAGTACTTC
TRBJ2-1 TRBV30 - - CAWSVNVEQFF TGTGCCTGGAGTGTGAATGTCGAGCAGTTCTTC
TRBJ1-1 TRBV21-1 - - CASSSRTQGNTEAFF TGTGCCAGCAGCAGCCGAACCCAGGGAAACACTGAAGCTTTCTTT
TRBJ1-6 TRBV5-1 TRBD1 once CASRGDSSPLHF TGCGCCAGCAGAGGGGACAGTTCACCCCTCCACTTT
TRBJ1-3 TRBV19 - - CASSISSDSGNTIYF TGTGCCAGTAGTATCTCGTCGGACTCTGGAAACACCATATATTTT
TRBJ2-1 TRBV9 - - CASSVGDGQESSYNEQFF TGTGCCAGCAGCGTAGGGGACGGCCAGGAGAGCTCCTACAATGAGCAGTTCTTC
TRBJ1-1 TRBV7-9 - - CASQAMADTEAFF TGTGCCAGCCAGGCAATGGCAGACACTGAAGCTTTCTTT
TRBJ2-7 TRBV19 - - CASSPDIDWSYEQYF TGTGCCAGTAGCCCTGACATTGACTGGTCCTACGAGCAGTACTTC
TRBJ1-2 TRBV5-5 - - CASSPGVDNYGYTF TGTGCCAGCAGCCCAGGGGTGGATAACTATGGCTACACCTTC
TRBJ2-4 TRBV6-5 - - CASSLASAKNIQYF TGTGCCAGCAGCCTGGCAAGCGCCAAAAACATTCAGTACTTC
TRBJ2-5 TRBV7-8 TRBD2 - CASSLGLSGSETQYF TGTGCCAGCAGCTTGGGACTAAGCGGGAGTGAGACCCAGTACTTC
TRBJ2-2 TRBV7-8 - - CASSPDRGELFF TGTGCCAGCAGCCCCGACAGGGGGGAGCTGTTTTTT
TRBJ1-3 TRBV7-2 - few CASSLVGGSSGNTIYF TGTGCCAGCAGCTTAGTCGGGGGAAGCTCTGGAAACACCATATATTTT
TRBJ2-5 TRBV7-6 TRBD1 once CASSFPPITTGGGETQYF TGTGCCAGCAGCTTCCCTCCTATAACAACAGGGGGCGGGGAGACCCAGTACTTC
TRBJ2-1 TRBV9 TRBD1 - CASSGRTGAYNEQFF TGTGCCAGCAGCGGAAGGACAGGGGCCTACAATGAGCAGTTCTTC
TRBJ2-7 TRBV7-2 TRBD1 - CASSFGQGGSYEQYF TGTGCCAGCAGCTTCGGACAGGGTGGCTCCTACGAGCAGTACTTC
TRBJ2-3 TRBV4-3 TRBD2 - CASSQDLGLAGGVNTQYF TGCGCCAGCAGCCAAGACCTGGGACTAGCGGGGGGCGTCAATACGCAGTATTTT
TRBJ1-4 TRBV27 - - CASSLSIGVEKLFF TGTGCCAGCAGTTTATCGATAGGGGTGGAAAAACTGTTTTTT
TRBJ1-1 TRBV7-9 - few CASSPPSGIEAFF TGTGCCAGCAGCCCACCGTCCGGGATAGAAGCTTTCTTT
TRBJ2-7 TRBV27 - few CASSPSRTEPYEQYF TGTGCCAGCAGTCCCTCTAGGACCGAGCCCTACGAGCAGTACTTC
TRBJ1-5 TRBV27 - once CASSPQGTRISPQHF TGTGCCAGCAGTCCCCAGGGCACGAGAATCAGCCCCCAGCATTTT
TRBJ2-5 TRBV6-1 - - CASSRYAGVGETQYF TGTGCCAGCAGCCGATATGCCGGGGTCGGAGAGACCCAGTACTTC
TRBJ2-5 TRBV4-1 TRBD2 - CASSHLLAGVQETQYF TGCGCCAGCAGCCACCTACTAGCGGGGGTCCAAGAGACCCAGTACTTC
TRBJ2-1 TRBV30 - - CAWSRSRMRGSYNEQFF TGTGCCTGGAGTAGGTCGAGGATGAGGGGCTCCTACAATGAGCAGTTCTTC
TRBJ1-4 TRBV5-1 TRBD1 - CASSSGQLNEKLFF TGCGCCAGCAGCTCGGGACAGCTTAATGAAAAACTGTTTTTT
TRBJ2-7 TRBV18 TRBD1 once CASSPRQGAYEQYF TGTGCCAGCTCACCCCGACAGGGGGCTTACGAGCAGTACTTC
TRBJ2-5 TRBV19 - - CASSIVQDQETQYF TGTGCCAGTAGTATTGTACAGGACCAAGAGACCCAGTACTTC
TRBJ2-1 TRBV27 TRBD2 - CASSPRGLARKFF TGTGCCAGCAGCCCCCGGGGACTAGCTAGGAAGTTCTTC
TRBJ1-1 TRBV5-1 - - CASSLDRPNTEAFF TGCGCCAGCAGCTTGGATCGGCCTAACACTGAAGCTTTCTTT
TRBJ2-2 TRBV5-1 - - CASSLDTGTGELFF TGCGCCAGCAGCTTGGACACCGGGACCGGGGAGCTGTTTTTT
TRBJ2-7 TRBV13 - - CASSFGVDYEQYF TGTGCCAGCAGCTTCGGGGTCGACTACGAGCAGTACTTC
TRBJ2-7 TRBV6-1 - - CTIGGVGEQYF TGTACCATAGGGGGGGTCGGGGAGCAGTACTTC
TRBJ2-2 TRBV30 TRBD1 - CAWRVDRGRTGELFF TGTGCCTGGAGAGTCGACAGGGGACGGACCGGGGAGCTGTTTTTT
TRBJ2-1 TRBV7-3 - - CASSRRPSAEQFF TGTGCCAGCAGCCGAAGGCCTAGCGCAGAGCAGTTCTTC
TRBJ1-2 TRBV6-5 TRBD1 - CASSYSTSGGAGYTF TGTGCCAGCAGTTACTCGACGTCAGGGGGTGCGGGCTACACCTTC
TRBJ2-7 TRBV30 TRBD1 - CAWSQMTGGEQYF TGTGCCTGGAGTCAAATGACAGGGGGAGAGCAGTACTTC
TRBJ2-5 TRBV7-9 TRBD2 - CASSLVGLAEETQYF TGTGCCAGCAGCTTAGTGGGGCTAGCGGAAGAGACCCAGTACTTC
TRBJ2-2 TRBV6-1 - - CASGPWDTGELFF TGTGCCAGCGGCCCGTGGGACACCGGGGAGCTGTTTTTT
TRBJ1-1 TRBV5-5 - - CASSLAPGQESGTEAFF TGTGCCAGCAGCTTGGCGCCGGGGCAGGAGTCGGGGACTGAAGCTTTCTTT
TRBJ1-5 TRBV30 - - CAWTRGTPGGPQHF TGTGCCTGGACTCGGGGGACACCCGGGGGGCCCCAGCATTTT
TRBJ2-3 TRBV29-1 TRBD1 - CSVEGQGAFNTQYF TGCAGCGTTGAGGGACAGGGGGCATTTAATACGCAGTATTTT
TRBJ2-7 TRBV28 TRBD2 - CASSLYSGSLIEQYF TGTGCCAGCAGTTTATATAGCGGGAGTTTGATCGAGCAGTACTTC
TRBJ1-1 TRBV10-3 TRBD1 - CAISESTYRGQTEAFF TGTGCCATCAGTGAGTCGACGTACAGGGGACAAACTGAAGCTTTCTTT
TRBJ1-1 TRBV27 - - CASSLRWLTEAFF TGTGCCAGCAGTTTAAGGTGGTTAACTGAAGCTTTCTTT
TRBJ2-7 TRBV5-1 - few CASSSQLGQASEQYF TGCGCCAGCAGCTCCCAGTTAGGGCAGGCCTCCGAGCAGTACTTC
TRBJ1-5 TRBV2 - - CASSKSVRSNQPQHF TGTGCCAGCAGCAAATCCGTTAGGAGCAATCAGCCCCAGCATTTT
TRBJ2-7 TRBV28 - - CASSRTAGSYEQYF TGTGCCAGCAGCCGGACGGCGGGTTCCTACGAGCAGTACTTC
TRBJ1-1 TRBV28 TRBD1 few CASSVGTGVGNTEAFF TGTGCCAGCAGTGTCGGGACAGGGGTGGGTAACACTGAAGCTTTCTTT
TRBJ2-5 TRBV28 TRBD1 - CASSLPDRGETQYF TGTGCCAGCAGTTTACCGGACAGGGGAGAGACCCAGTACTTC
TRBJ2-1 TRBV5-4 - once CASSLVGGTPYNEQFF TGTGCCAGCAGCCTGGTTGGGGGGACCCCCTACAATGAGCAGTTCTTC